This TCR beta chain came from a study of cytomegalovirus exposure and HLA in healthy donors. Background on the study: From HLA-typed donors, an early data release held approximately 85 million unique TCRs. Notes on the study in general: Reportedly, fewer N-insertions than the roughly 690-donor mean appeared in an Asian-associated ancestry cluster in a later analysis.

On this clone: Antigen specificity is unknown. The sample has other DNA sequences that encode this CDR3 too.

Amplification used 60 Vbeta primers and 13 Jbeta primers. Clones were read by immunoSEQ multiplex PCR, and TCRdb kept only the in-frame ones, dropping some. The table records over 200,000 clones, roughly 68% of them present only once. Trimming cost V 7 bases and J 1 base, with 16 bases left between them. The germline V gene has CDR1 LNHDA and CDR2 SQIVND (reference sequence). The CDR3 length is 15 residues. The specimen sequenced was PBMCs. The origin of this receptor is a man aged 40-50 years in good health and CMV-seropositive. The rearrangement joins TRBV19 to TRBJ1-1, with a tentative D call TRBD1 (5 bases). CDR3 protein: CASTTHARGNTEAFF. In nucleotides, the CDR3 is TGTGCCAGTACCACCCACGCAAGGGGGAACACTGAAGCTTTCTTT.